These 8 T cell receptor beta chains were all obtained from the same sample, sequenced in a study of CD8 T cells in ankylosing spondylitis. One entry per CDR3 protein, called by TCRdb with MiXCR from the 5' RACE reads. In the table there are tens of thousands of distinct CDR3 sequences, 7.4% of which are singletons. Sequences were obtained from blood, either unsorted or a sorted T cell fraction (not recorded which). These receptors came from a female donor with ankylosing spondylitis or in good health (not recorded which).

This clonotype was recorded at least ten times. The gene calls are TRBV5-4 and TRBJ2-2; TRBD1 matches 9 bases. Per germline, CDR1 SGHNT and CDR2 YYREEE (reference sequence). The CDR3 is 16 amino acids. J gave up 7 bases and V 4 bases, and 11 bases lay outside the gene matches. CDR3 region: CASSPYRGLEDGELFF. The CDR3 nucleotides read TGTGCCAGCAGCCCTTACAGGGGGCTGGAGGACGGGGAGCTGTTTTTT.

This clonotype has more than one count but fewer than ten. A much larger clone differs from this one at a single base, so this may be a read error. CDR3 residues: CTSSQVGSGQGYGYTF. The CDR3 bases are TGTACCAGCAGCCAAGTTGGTTCGGGACAGGGATATGGCTACACCTTC. The genes are TRBV3-1 and TRBJ1-2, with 9 bases identical to TRBD1. Germline-derived CDR1 and CDR2 are LGHDT and YNNKEL (reference sequence). This CDR3 comprises 16 residues.

At least ten counts were recorded for this clonotype. The chain links TRBV6-5 to TRBJ2-7; D unclear. The V end was cut by 0 bases, the J end by 1 base, with 10 bases between. CDR1 and CDR2 (germline): MNHEY, SVGAGI. This CDR3 comprises 15 residues. The CDR3 DNA reads TGTGCCAGCAGTTACTCGCTTGGCGGATCCTACGAGCAGTACTTC. Amino acids: CASSYSLGGSYEQYF.

This clonotype has only a few counts. The chain carries TRBV6-4 and TRBJ2-2; tentative D call: TRBD2 (7 bases). Trimming removed 5 bases from V and 4 bases from J, with 32 bases in between. This CDR3 comprises 21 residues. Germline V CDR1 and CDR2: MRHNA, SNTAGT. The chain's CDR3 is CASSSRDTLTIRLATTGELFF. CDR3 sequence (DNA): TGTGCCAGCAGTAGCCGGGACACCCTTACTATTCGACTAGCTACCACCGGGGAGCTGTTTTTT.

This clonotype came up once. The chain recombines TRBV19 with TRBJ1-2; maybe TRBD1 (5 bases). The V gene's germline CDR1 is LNHDA and CDR2 SQIVND (reference sequence). The CDR3 totals 14 residues. V lost 7 bases and J lost 5, with 17 bases in between. CDR3 sequence: CASTILGDSYGYTF. The CDR3 DNA reads as TGTGCCAGTACCATCTTGGGGGATTCATATGGCTACACCTTC.

In this sample, this clonotype turned up many times. The chain couples TRBV28 to TRBJ1-6; 10 nucleotides agree with TRBD1. In germline, CDR1 is MDHEN, CDR2 SYDVKM. Trimming removed 7 bases from V and 10 bases from J; junction bases left unmatched: 10. The CDR3 runs 15 residues. For the CDR3, the DNA is TGTGCCAGCACTCCTAATCCGGGACAGGGGTCACCCCTCCACTTT. Its translation: CASTPNPGQGSPLHF. Supplemented by reference TRBV28 and TRBJ1-6, the full variable domain reads DVKVTQSSRYLVKRTGEKVFLECVQDMDHENMFWYRQDPGLGLRLIYFSYDVKMKEKGDIPEGYSVSREKKERFSLILESASTNQTSMYLCASTPNPGQGSPLHFGNGTRLTVT.

This clonotype was recorded at least ten times. The CDR3 is CASSPARTASTDTQYF. The DNA for the CDR3 is TGCGCCAGCAGCCCGGCAAGGACAGCTAGCACAGATACGCAGTATTTT. The chain joins TRBV5-1 to TRBJ2-3; TRBD1 is a possible D gene (6 bases). The CDR3 length is 16 residues. The ends were cut back, 4 bases at V and 0 bases at J, with 15 bases in the middle. Germline V lookup: CDR1 SGHRS, CDR2 YFSETQ.

The J gene is TRBJ1-5, the V gene TRBV7-2; 9 nucleotides agree with TRBD1. Trimming at V came to 3 bases and at J to 6 bases, leaving 9 bases not matched to a gene. The CDR3 consists of 16 residues. Germline V CDR1 and CDR2: SGHTA, FQGNSA. CDR3 DNA: TGTGCCAGCAGCTTCACGACAGGGGGGTGGGTTCAGCCCCAGCATTTT. It encodes CASSFTTGGWVQPQHF.